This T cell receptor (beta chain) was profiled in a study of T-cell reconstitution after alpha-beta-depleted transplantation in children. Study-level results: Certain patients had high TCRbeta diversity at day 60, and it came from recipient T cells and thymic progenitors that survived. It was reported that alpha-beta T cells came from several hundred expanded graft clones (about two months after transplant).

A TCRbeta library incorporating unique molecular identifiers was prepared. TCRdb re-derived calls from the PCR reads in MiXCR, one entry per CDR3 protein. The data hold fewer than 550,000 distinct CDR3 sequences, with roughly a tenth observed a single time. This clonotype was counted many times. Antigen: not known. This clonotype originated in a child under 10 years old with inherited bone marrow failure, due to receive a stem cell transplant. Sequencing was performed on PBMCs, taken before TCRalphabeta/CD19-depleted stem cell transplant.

The CDR3 nucleotides are TGCAGCGTTGAGACACTGAGCTCCTACGAGCAGTACTTC. Translating gives CSVETLSSYEQYF. V is TRBV29-1 and J is TRBJ2-7; D uncertain. Germline loops: CDR1 SQVTM, CDR2 ANQGSEA. Trimming took 3 bases from V and 0 from J, leaving 9 bases between them. The CDR3 spans 13 residues.